Sequencing of this T cell receptor (beta chain) was carried out in a study of identical twins (TCRdb year 2016). As for the study more broadly: To test whether fetal clonotypes persist, this study deep-sequenced TCR alpha and beta repertoires from monozygotic twins, from unrelated adults of various ages, and from cord blood. To rule out contamination, the twin experiments were replicated at different times with different library preparation protocols.

There are many counts of this clonotype. The antigen it recognizes is unknown. At one boundary the junction diverges from the germline segment, which might be a read error. The CDR3 measures 15 amino acids from cysteine to phenylalanine. Solely the CDR3 DNA is kept, with 45 bases framed from the first base. CDR1 and CDR2, per the germline V gene (reference sequence), are SSHAT and FNYEAQ. The receptor library was made with 5' RACE. Reads for this sample came from an Illumina HiSeq 2000. A universal primer binding site was introduced by template switching, and a unique molecular identifier was present in the final cDNA, enabling accurate counting of TCR cDNA molecules. Specific primers in the conserved constant-segment region were used to synthesize first-strand cDNA for TCR alpha and beta chains. To control for contamination, each cDNA library was double barcoded with a SMART-Mk sample barcode plus Illumina barcodes. Two successive PCR steps introduced TruSeq adapter sequences along with Illumina sample barcodes. The TCR alpha and beta cDNA libraries were sequenced on the Illumina HiSeq platform using custom primers. The original methods were these. MiGEC processed the raw reads to extract unique molecular identifiers, while MiXCR was used to determine the CDR3 positions. Recombination models were inferred per individual with the repgenHMM and IGoR tools using an EM algorithm. Shared clonotype analysis was performed with the tcR package in R, normalizing sharing by the product of cloneset sizes. Out-of-frame nonproductive sequences were analyzed to study raw recombination free of thymic and clonal selection effects. TCRdb reworked the public reads: Q25 trimming with fastp, MiXCR clone assembly, productive beta chains retained. Entries that share a CDR3 protein sequence are merged under the most common genes and DNA. It is TCRdb's table, rather than the study itself, that gives the V and J calls and clone size. For this sample there are around 470,000 distinct CDR3 sequences; approximately 15% appear just once. Together, the top ten hold more than 0.5% of the sample.

General findings and caveats noted by the study authors: Because the same donors could not be followed over many years, the conclusions relied on cross-sectional statistical analysis. Compared with coincidental sharing between unrelated individuals, an excess of low generation-probability sequences was observed among out-of-frame TCR alpha sequences shared between twins. Out-of-frame TCR alpha sharing in monozygotic twins was systematically underestimated by recombination models, whereas sharing between unrelated individuals was in agreement with the recombination models. Zero-insertion analyses could be partly confounded by invariant T cells such as MAIT and iNKT, although diverse VJ usage argued against such confounding for most clonotypes. Fewer insertions were carried by abundant cord blood beta clonotypes; a weaker similar trend was observed in young adult naive repertoires, while no such trend was observed in memory repertoires. The excess sharing between twins in beta out-of-frame sequences was weaker because fewer shared sequences reduced the signal-to-noise ratio.

Every donor in the study was a healthy Caucasian. The twin cohort comprised three pairs of female monozygotic twins, all aged about 18 to 30 years. CD4+ and CD8+ T cell populations were isolated with positive isolation kits from Invitrogen. The same sample was also studied in work on yellow fever vaccine responses in identical twins. In that second paper, the authors write: The authors reported that the T cell response to vaccination in identical twins appeared partly convergent and partly personalized. Focusing on identical twins, the study followed the T cell clones that responded to the vaccine, and did so with precision.

Sequences were obtained from CD4+ T cells sorted from blood. The receptor comes from a woman under 30 in good health. The sequence joins TRBV7-7 to TRBJ2-5; 8 bases in the junction line up with TRBD2. The CDR3 region: CASSLGAGGQETQYF. At the DNA level, the sequence is TGTGCTAGCAGCTTAGGTGCGGGAGGCCAAGAGACCCAGTACTTC.